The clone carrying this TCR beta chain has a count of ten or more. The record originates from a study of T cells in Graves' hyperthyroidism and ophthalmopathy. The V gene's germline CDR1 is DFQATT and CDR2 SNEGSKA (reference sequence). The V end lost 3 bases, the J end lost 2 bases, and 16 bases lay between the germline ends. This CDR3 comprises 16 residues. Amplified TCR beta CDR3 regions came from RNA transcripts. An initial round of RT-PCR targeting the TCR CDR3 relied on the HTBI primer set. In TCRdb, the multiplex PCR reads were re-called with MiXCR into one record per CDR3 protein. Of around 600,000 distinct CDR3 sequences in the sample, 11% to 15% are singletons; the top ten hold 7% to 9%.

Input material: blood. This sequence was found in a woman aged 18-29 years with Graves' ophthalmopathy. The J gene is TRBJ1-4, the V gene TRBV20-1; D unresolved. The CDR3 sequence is CSASNPSGSTNEKLFF. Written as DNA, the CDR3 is TGCAGTGCTAGCAATCCTTCGGGGTCGACTAATGAAAAACTGTTTTTT.